This T cell receptor beta chain comes out of a study of blood T cell repertoires in COVID-19. Overall study context: Acute and convalescent COVID-19 samples came from the United States, Italy and Spain. From T cells, B-cell-depleted T cells, or PBMCs came the material, which was cDNA or gDNA.

V lost 0 bases, J lost 6 bases, and 8 bases lay in between. The germline V gene has CDR1 MNHEY and CDR2 SMNVEV (reference sequence). The CDR3 consists of 14 residues. Cohort placement rested on clinical history that participants reported themselves. How the authors handled the data: Reference gene primers were amplified, and this amplification served to estimate nucleated cell counts. Profiling relied on immunoSEQ multiplex PCR, and the TCRdb table lists in-frame clones only, not all of them. V and J calls and clone size come straight from that table; D and trimming were deduced from the DNA. This table has 200,000 to 250,000 clones, approximately 81% appearing once.

Sequencing was done on a sample of PBMCs or T cells enriched from blood (not recorded which). The gene calls are TRBV27 and TRBJ2-2; perhaps TRBD1 as D (5 bases). This sequence originates from a woman between 50 and 59 years old with acute COVID-19. This chain's CDR3 is CASSLSSGPGELFF. The CDR3, as DNA: TGTGCCAGCAGTTTATCGTCAGGGCCCGGGGAGCTGTTTTTT.